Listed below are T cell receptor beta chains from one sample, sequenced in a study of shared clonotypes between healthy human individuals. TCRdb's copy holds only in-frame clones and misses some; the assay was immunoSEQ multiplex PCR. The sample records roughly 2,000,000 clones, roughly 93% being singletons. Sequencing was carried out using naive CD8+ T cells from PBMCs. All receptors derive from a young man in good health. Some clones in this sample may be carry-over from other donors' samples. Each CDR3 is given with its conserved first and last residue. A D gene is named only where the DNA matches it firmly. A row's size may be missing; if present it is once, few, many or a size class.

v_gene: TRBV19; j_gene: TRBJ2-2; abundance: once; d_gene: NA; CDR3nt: TGTGCCAGTAGTATAGCCTGGTCAGGGCACGGCACCGGGGAGCTGTTTTTT; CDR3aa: CASSIAWSGHGTGELFF
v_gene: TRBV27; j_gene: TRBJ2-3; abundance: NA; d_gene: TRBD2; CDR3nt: TGTGCCAGCAGTTTTAGCGGGAGGATTACAGATACGCAGTATTTT; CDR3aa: CASSFSGRITDTQYF
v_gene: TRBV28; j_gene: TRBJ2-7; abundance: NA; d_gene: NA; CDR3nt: TGTGCCAGCAGTTTAAGTCAGAGGGTCGACGAGCAGTACTTC; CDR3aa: CASSLSQRVDEQYF
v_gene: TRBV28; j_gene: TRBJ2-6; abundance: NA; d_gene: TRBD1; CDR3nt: TGTGCCAGCAGAAGAGCGACAGGGTATGGGGCCAACGTCCTGACTTTC; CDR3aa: CASRRATGYGANVLTF
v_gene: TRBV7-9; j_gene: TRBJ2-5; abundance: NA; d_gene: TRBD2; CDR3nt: TGTGCCAGCAGCGGCGGGGGGTACCAAGAGACCCAGTACTTC; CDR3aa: CASSGGGYQETQYF
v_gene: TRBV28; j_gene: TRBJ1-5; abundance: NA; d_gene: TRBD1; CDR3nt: TGTGCCAGCAGTCCGATCAGGGGGGTGAGCAATCAGCCCCAGCATTTT; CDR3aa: CASSPIRGVSNQPQHF
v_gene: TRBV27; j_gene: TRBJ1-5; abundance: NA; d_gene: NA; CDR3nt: TGTGCCTGCGCCCGGACAGTTTCTGGGGCCCAGCATTTT; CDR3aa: CACARTVSGAQHF
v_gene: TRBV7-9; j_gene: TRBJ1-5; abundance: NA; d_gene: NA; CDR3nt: TGTGCCAGCAGCACCTCGACGGGCACATGGCCCCAGCATTTT; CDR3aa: CASSTSTGTWPQHF
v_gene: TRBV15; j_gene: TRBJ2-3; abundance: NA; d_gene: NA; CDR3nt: TGTGCCATAAATAACCGGGCCTCTAGCACAGATACGCAGTATTTT; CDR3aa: CAINNRASSTDTQYF
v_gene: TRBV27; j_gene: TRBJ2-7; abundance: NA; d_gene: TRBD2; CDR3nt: TGTGCCAGCTCGGGGCTAGCGGGCTACGAGCAGTACTTC; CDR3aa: CASSGLAGYEQYF
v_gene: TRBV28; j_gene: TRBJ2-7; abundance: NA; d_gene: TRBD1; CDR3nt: TGTGCCAGCAGTGGGACAGGGGTAGGTTCCTACGAGCAGTACTTC; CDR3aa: CASSGTGVGSYEQYF
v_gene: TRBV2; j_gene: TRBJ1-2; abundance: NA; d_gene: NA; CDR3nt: TGTGCCAGCAGTGGAGAAGACAGGACTTATGGCTACACCTTC; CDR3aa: CASSGEDRTYGYTF
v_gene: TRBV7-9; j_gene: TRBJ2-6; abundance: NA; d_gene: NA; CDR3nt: TGTGCCAGCAGCCCTCCCCGCGGGCAGGGATTAGGTGGGGCCAACGTCCTGACTTTC; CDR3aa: CASSPPRGQGLGGANVLTF
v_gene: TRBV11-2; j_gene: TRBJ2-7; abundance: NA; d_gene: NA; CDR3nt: NA; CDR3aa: CASSFPFGPGSYEQYF
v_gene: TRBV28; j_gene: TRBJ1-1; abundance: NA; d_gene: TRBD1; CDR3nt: TGTGCCAGCAGTTTGCAGGGGGCGGGAACTGAAGCTTTCTTT; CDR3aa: CASSLQGAGTEAFF
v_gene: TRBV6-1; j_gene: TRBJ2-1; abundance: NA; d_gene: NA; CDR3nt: TGTGCCACCAGGGATCGAGCGGCTGAGCAGTTCTTC; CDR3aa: CATRDRAAEQFF
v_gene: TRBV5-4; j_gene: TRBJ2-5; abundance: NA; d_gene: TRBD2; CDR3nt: TGTGCCAGCAGCTTGGACCGGATCGAGGCGACTAGCGGGAGGCTTGAGACCCAGTACTTC; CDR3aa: CASSLDRIEATSGRLETQYF
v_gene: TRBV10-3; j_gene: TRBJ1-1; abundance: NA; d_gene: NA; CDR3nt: TGTGCCATCAGGCTGGGTGGCGGGGACACTGAAGCTTTCTTT; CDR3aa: CAIRLGGGDTEAFF
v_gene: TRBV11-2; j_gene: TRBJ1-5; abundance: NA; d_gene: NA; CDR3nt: TGTGCCAGCAGCTTAGAAAGGTCGGGGCAGCCCCAGCATTTT; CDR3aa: CASSLERSGQPQHF
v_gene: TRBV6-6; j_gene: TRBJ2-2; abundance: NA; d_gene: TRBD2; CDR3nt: TGTGCCAGCAGTTACGCTAGCGGGCCCGCCGGGGAGCTGTTTTTT; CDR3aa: CASSYASGPAGELFF
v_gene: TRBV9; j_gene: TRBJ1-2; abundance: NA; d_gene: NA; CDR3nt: TGTGCCAGCAGCCCAAGTGGGGGGACCTATGGCTACACCTTC; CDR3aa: CASSPSGGTYGYTF
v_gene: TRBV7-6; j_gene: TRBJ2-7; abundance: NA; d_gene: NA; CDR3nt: TGTGCCAGCAGCAGATCTCCTACTCAGCCCGAGTATTACGAGCAGTACTTC; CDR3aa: CASSRSPTQPEYYEQYF
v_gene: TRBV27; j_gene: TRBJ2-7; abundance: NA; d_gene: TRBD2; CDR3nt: TGTGCCAGCAGTGTCACTAGCGGGGGGAACTACGAGCAGTACTTC; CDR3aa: CASSVTSGGNYEQYF
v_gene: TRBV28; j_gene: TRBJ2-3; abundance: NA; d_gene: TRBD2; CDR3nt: TGTGCCAGCAGTTCCGGGACTAGCGCTAGCACAGATACGCAGTATTTT; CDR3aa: CASSSGTSASTDTQYF
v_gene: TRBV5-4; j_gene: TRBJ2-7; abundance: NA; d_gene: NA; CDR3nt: TGTGCCAGCAGCCTTTATCTGGACGATTACGAGCAGTACTTC; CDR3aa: CASSLYLDDYEQYF
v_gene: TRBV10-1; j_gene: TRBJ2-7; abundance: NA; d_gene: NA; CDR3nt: TGCGCCAGCAGTGAGGCCCCAGGGAAGGCATCCTACGAGCAGTACTTC; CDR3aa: CASSEAPGKASYEQYF
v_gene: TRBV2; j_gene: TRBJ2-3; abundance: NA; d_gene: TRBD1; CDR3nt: TGTGCCAGCAGAGCCGGGACAGGGGGCTCTACAGATACGCAGTATTTT; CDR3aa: CASRAGTGGSTDTQYF
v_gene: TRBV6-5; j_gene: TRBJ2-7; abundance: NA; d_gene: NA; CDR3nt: TGTGCCAGCACCTACGGGGAAGCCTACGAGCAGTACTTC; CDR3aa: CASTYGEAYEQYF
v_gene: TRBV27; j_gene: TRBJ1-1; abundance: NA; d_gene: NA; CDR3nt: TGTGCCAGCAGTTTATTTGGGGGGGCGAACACTGAAGCTTTCTTT; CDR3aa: CASSLFGGANTEAFF
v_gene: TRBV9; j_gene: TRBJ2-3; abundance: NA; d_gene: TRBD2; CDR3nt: TGTGCCAGCAGCGGCCTAGCGGGTAGCACAGATACGCAGTATTTT; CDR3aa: CASSGLAGSTDTQYF
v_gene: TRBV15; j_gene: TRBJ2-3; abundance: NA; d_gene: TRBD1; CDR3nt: TGTGCCACCAGCCCCCGACAGGGGTCTAGCACAGATACGCAGTATTTT; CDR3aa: CATSPRQGSSTDTQYF